This T cell receptor (beta chain) derives from a study of CD8+ T cells in alopecia areata. Study observations and caveats: Relative to mice, TCR sharing across patients was less clear, a difference possibly HLA-related. Links between baseline CD8+ expansion and response need larger treated cohorts. Many expanded lesional clones stayed in scalp and blood while on tofacitinib.

Described treatment: oral pan-JAK inhibitor, 5-10 mg twice daily. As for this clone: The antigen is undetermined.

RNA was extracted and reverse transcribed into cDNA as the sequencing template. This table comes from immunoSEQ multiplex PCR, and its TCRdb copy is limited to in-frame clones, with some not included. The table includes fewer than 150,000 clones, 56% detected once. This sequence was found in a human donor with alopecia areata. The input for sequencing was CD4+ T cells sorted from blood, taken at week 24, from a patient treated with tofacitinib.

CDR3 DNA sequence: TGTGCCTGTGACCGATACGCCGTCCAGGGCTACACCTTC. Protein sequence: CACDRYAVQGYTF. This chain uses TRBV30 with TRBJ1-2; the D is unclear. The CDR3 loop spans 13 amino acids. V was pared by 6 bases and J by 8 bases, with 19 bases between. The V gene's germline CDR1 is GTSNPN and CDR2 SVGIG (reference sequence). The full variable domain, in which reference TRBV30 and TRBJ1-2 provide the parts outside the CDR3, is SQTIHQWPATLVQPVGSPLSLECTVEGTSNPNLYWYRQAAGRGLQLLFYSVGIGQISSEVPQNLSASRPQDRQFILSSKKLLLSDSGFYLCACDRYAVQGYTFGSGTRLTVV.